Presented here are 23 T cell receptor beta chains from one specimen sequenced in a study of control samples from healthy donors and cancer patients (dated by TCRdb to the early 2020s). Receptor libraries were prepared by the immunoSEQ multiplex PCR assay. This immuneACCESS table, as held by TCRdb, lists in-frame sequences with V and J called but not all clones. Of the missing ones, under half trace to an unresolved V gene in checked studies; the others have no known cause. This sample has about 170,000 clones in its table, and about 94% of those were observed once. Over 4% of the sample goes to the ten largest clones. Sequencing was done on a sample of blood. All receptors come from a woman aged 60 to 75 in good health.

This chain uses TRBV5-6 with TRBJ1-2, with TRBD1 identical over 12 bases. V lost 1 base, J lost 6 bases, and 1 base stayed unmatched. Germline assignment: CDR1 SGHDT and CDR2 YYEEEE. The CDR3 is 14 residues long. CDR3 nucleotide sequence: TGTGCCAGCAGCTTGAGGGACAGGGGGCATGGCTACACCTTC. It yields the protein CASSLRDRGHGYTF.

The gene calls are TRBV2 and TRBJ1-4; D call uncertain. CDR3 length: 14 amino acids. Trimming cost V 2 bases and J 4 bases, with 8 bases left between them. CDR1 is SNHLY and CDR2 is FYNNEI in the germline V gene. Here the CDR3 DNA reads TGTGCCAGCAGTGAATACTGGGATAATGAAAAACTGTTTTTT. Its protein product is CASSEYWDNEKLFF.

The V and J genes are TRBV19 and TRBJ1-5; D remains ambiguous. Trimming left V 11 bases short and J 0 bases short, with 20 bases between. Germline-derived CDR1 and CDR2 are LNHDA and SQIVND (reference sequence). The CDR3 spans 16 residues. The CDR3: CASRGHRSYSNQPQHF. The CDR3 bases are TGTGCCTCCCGAGGGCACAGAAGTTATAGCAATCAGCCCCAGCATTTT.

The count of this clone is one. CDR3 loop: CASSSRVIAKNIQYF. CDR3 DNA: TGTGCCAGCAGTTCCCGGGTTATAGCCAAAAACATTCAGTACTTC. This chain connects TRBV6-2 or TRBV6-3 to TRBJ2-4; D gene unclear. CDR1 MNHEY and CDR2 SVGEGT come from the germline V gene. The CDR3 has 15 amino acids. The germline V and J ends were trimmed by 4 bases and 0 bases, with 10 bases remaining between them.

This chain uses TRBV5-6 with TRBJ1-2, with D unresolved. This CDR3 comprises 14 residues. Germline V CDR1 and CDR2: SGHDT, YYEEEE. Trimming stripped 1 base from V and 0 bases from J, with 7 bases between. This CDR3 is CASSLRAANYGYTF. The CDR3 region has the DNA TGTGCCAGCAGCTTGAGAGCAGCTAACTATGGCTACACCTTC.

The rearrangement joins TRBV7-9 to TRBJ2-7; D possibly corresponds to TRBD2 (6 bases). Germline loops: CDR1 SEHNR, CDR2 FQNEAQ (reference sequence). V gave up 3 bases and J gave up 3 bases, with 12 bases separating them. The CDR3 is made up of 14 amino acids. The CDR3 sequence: CASSFSRGRYEQYF. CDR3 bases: TGTGCCAGCAGCTTCTCGCGGGGCCGCTACGAGCAGTACTTC. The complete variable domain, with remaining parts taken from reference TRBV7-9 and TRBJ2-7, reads DTGVSQNPRHKITKRGQNVTFRCDPISEHNRLYWYRQTLGQGPEFLTYFQNEAQLEKSRLLSDRFSAERPKGSFSTLEIQRTEQGDSAMYLCASSFSRGRYEQYFGPGTRLTVT.

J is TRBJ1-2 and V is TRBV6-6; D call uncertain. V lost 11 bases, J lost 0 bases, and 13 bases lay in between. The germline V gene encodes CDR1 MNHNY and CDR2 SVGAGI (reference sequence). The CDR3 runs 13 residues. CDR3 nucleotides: TGTGCCGGGTACAGCGAAACTAACTATGGCTACACCTTC. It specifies CAGYSETNYGYTF.

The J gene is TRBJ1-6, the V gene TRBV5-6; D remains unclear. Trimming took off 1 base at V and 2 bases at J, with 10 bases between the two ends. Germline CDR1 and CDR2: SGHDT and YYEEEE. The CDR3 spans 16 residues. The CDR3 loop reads CASSLLSGTYNSPLHF. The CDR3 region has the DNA TGTGCCAGCAGCTTGCTGTCTGGGACCTATAATTCACCCCTCCACTTT.

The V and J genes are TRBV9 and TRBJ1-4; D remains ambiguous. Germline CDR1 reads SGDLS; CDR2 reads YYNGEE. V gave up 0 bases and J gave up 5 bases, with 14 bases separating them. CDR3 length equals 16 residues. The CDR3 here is CASSVGWREGNEKLFF. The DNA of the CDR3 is TGTGCCAGCAGCGTAGGTTGGAGGGAAGGAAATGAAAAACTGTTTTTT.

CDR3: CASSFLATEAFF. The CDR3 nucleotides are TGTGCCAGCAGCTTCCTAGCGACTGAAGCTTTCTTT. The chain carries TRBV7-2 and TRBJ1-1; no reliable D call. Germline V gives CDR1 SGHTA, CDR2 FQGNSA. The ends were cut back, 3 bases at V and 5 bases at J, with 7 bases in the middle. This CDR3 is 12 amino acids long.

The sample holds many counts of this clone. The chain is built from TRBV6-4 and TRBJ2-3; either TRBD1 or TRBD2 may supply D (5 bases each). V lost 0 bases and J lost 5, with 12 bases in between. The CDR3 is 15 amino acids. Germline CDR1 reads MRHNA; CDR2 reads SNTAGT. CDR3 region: CASSDSGDPGDTQYF. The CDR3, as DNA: TGTGCCAGCAGTGACTCGGGGGACCCTGGAGATACGCAGTATTTT.

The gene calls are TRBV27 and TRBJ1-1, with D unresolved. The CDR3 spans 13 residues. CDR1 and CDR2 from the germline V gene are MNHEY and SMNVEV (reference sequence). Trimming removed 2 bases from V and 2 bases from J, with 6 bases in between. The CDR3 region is CASSLGRNTEAFF. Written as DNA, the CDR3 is TGTGCCAGCAGTTTAGGGCGAAACACTGAAGCTTTCTTT.

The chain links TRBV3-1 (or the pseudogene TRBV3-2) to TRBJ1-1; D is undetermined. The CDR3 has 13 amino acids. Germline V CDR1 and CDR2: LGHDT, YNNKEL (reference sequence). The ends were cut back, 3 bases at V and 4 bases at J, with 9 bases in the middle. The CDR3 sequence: CASSQVLATEAFF. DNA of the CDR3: TGTGCCAGCAGCCAGGTTTTGGCCACTGAAGCTTTCTTT.

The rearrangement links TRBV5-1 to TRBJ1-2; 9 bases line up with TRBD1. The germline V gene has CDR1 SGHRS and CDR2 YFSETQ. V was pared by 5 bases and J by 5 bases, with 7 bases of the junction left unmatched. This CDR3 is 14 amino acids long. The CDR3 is CASRSGQGNYGYTF. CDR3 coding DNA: TGCGCCAGCAGATCGGGACAGGGAAATTATGGCTACACCTTC.

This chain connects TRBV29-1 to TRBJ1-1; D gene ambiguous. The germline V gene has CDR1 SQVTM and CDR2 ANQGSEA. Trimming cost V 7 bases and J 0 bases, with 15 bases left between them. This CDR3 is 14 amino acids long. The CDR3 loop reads CSADLTPMNTEAFF. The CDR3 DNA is TGCAGCGCGGACCTGACACCCATGAACACTGAAGCTTTCTTT. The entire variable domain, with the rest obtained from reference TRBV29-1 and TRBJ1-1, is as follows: SAVISQKPSRDICQRGTSLTIQCQVDSQVTMMFWYRQQPGQSLTLIATANQGSEATYESGFVIDKFPISRPNLTFSTLTVSNMSPEDSSIYLCSADLTPMNTEAFFGQGTRLTVV.

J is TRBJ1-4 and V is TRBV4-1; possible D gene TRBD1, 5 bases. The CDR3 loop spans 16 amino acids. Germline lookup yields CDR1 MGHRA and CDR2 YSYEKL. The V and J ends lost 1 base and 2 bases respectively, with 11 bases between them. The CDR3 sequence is CASSQVLGGTNEKLFF. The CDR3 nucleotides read TGCGCCAGCAGCCAAGTACTGGGGGGGACTAATGAAAAACTGTTTTTT.

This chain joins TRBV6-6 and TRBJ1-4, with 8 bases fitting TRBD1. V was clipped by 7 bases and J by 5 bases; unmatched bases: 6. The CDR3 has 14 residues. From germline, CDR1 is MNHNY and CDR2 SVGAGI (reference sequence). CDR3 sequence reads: CASKNGQGNEKLFF. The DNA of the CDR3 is TGTGCCAGCAAAAACGGACAGGGCAATGAAAAACTGTTTTTT.

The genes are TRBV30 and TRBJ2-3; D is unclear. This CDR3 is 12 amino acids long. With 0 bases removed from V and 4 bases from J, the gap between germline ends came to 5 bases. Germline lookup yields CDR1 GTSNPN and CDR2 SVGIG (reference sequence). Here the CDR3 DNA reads TGTGCCTGGAGTGTCAGTCCAGATACGCAGTATTTT. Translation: CAWSVSPDTQYF.

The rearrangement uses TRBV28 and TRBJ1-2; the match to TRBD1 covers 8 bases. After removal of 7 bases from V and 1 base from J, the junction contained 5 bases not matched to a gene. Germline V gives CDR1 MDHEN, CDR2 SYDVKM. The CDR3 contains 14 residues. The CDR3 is CASTSQGVNYGYTF. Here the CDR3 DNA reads TGTGCCAGCACCTCACAGGGGGTTAACTATGGCTACACCTTC.

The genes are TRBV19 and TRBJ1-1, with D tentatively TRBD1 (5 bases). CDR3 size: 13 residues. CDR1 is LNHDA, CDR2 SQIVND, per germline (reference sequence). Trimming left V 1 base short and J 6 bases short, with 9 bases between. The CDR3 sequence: CASSIAGWSEAFF. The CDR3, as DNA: TGTGCCAGTAGTATAGCAGGGTGGTCTGAAGCTTTCTTT.

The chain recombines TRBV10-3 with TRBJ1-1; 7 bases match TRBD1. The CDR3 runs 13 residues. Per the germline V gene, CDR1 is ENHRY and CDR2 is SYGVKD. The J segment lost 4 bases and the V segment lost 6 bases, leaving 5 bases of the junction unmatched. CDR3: CAISPTGATEAFF. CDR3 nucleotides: TGTGCCATCAGCCCTACAGGGGCCACTGAAGCTTTCTTT.

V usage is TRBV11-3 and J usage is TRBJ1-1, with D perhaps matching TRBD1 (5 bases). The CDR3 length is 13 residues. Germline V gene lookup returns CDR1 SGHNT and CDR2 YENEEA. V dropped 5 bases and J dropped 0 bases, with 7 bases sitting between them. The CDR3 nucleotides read TGTGCCAGCAGCGTGACAGTGAACACTGAAGCTTTCTTT. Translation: CASSVTVNTEAFF.

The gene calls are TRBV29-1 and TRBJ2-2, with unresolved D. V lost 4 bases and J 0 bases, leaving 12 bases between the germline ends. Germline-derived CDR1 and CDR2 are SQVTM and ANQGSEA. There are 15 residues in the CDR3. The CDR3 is CSVVKGRTNTGELFF. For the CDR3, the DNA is TGCAGCGTTGTTAAGGGCAGGACGAACACCGGGGAGCTGTTTTTT.